These T cell receptor beta chains were read from a single sample in a study of post-analysis software for immune sequencing data. TCRdb reprocessed the PCR reads via MiXCR and lists one record per CDR3 protein. The data show roughly 800,000 distinct CDR3 sequences, roughly 50% seen once. Sequencing input: blood. The receptor set was obtained from a girl aged 5-17 years with multiple sclerosis. The CDR3 runs from the conserved cysteine through the conserved F or W. D genes are given only for firm matches. Size values are once, few and many counts, or a class for expanded clones, and some rows have none.

D gene	clone size	V gene	J gene	CDR3 DNA	CDR3 protein
NA	NA	TRBV4-2	TRBJ1-2	TGTGCCAGCAGCCAAGAGGGTTTCTATGGCTACACCTTC	CASSQEGFYGYTF
NA	NA	TRBV7-2	TRBJ2-7	TGTGCCAGCAGCCAATTGGGGCTCTCCTACGAGCAGTACTTC	CASSQLGLSYEQYF
TRBD2	few	TRBV29-1	TRBJ2-3	TGCAGCGTTGAAAGCGGGGATGTTACTAGCACAGATACGCAGTATTTT	CSVESGDVTSTDTQYF
NA	NA	TRBV24-1	TRBJ2-2	TGTGCCACCAGCTCAGGGAACACCGGGGAGCTGTTTTTT	CATSSGNTGELFF
TRBD1	NA	TRBV4-2	TRBJ2-1	TGTGCCAGCAGCCAAGAAAGGGACAGCCCCTACAATGAGCAGTTCTTC	CASSQERDSPYNEQFF
TRBD2	few	TRBV9	TRBJ2-1	TGTGCCAGCAGCGCTAGCGGGAGGGCCGGCCCCTACAATGAGCAGTTCTTC	CASSASGRAGPYNEQFF
NA	NA	TRBV7-9	TRBJ1-2	TGTGCCAGCAGCGTGGTCGGGGCCTCTAACTATGGCTACACCTTC	CASSVVGASNYGYTF
TRBD2	few	TRBV4-2	TRBJ2-7	TGTGCCAGCAGCCAACTAGCGGCCTCCTACGAGCAGTACTTC	CASSQLAASYEQYF
TRBD1	NA	TRBV20-1	TRBJ2-4	TGCAGTGCGACGGACAGGGTAACCAAAAACATTCAGTACTTC	CSATDRVTKNIQYF
TRBD1	NA	TRBV7-2	TRBJ2-7	TGTGCCAGCAGCTCCACCTGGGACAGCTGGTACGAGCAGTACTTC	CASSSTWDSWYEQYF
NA	NA	TRBV6-1	TRBJ1-6	TGTGCCAGCAGTGAAAGGAACAGGTGGAATTCACCCCTCCACTTT	CASSERNRWNSPLHF
NA	NA	TRBV20-1	TRBJ2-2	TGCAGTGCTAGAGACAGGATGAACACCGGGGAGCTGTTTTTT	CSARDRMNTGELFF
TRBD1	NA	TRBV7-9	TRBJ2-4	TGTGCCAGCAGCTCCCACAGGGGGACCTCGAGGGAGCAGTACTTC	CASSSHRGTSREQYF
NA	few	TRBV9	TRBJ2-3	TGTGCCAGCAGTTCCGGGACGGTAAGCACAGATACGCAGTATTTT	CASSSGTVSTDTQYF
NA	once	TRBV12-3/TRBV12-4	TRBJ1-4	TGTGCCAGCAGTTCCGCAAGGGACGGGGGCGAAAAACTGTTTTTT	CASSSARDGGEKLFF
NA	NA	TRBV24-1	TRBJ2-3	TGTGCCACCAGTGACCCAACTAGACCCCTCCAGATTCCGCAGTATTTT	CATSDPTRPLQIPQYF
TRBD1	few	TRBV9	TRBJ1-4	TGTGCCAGCAGCGCCGGGACAGGGGGTACTAATGAAAAACTGTTTTTT	CASSAGTGGTNEKLFF
TRBD2	NA	TRBV7-2	TRBJ2-1	TGTGCCAGCAGCGCCGAACTAGCGGGAGGGGCCAATGAGCAGTTCTTC	CASSAELAGGANEQFF
TRBD1	NA	TRBV6-5	TRBJ2-6	TGTGCCAGCAGCGGACAGGGGGCTGGGGCCAACGTCCTGACTTTC	CASSGQGAGANVLTF
NA	once	TRBV12-3/TRBV12-4	TRBJ1-2	TGTGCCAGCAGTTTCGGAATGGCAGGGAAGAACACCTTC	CASSFGMAGKNTF
NA	few	TRBV4-1	TRBJ2-5	TGCGCGTTACAAGAGACCCAGTACTTC	CALQETQYF
NA	NA	TRBV28	TRBJ1-5	TGTGCCAGCAGTTTGGGCGAAGGGCTTCGGAATCAGCCCCAGCATTTT	CASSLGEGLRNQPQHF
TRBD1	NA	TRBV27	TRBJ2-7	TGTGCCAGCAGCCCACAGGGGGAGGCCTACGAGCAGTACTTC	CASSPQGEAYEQYF
TRBD1	NA	TRBV7-2	TRBJ2-7	TGTGCCAGCAGCCCAGCCGGGACAGACTCCTACGAGCAGTACTTC	CASSPAGTDSYEQYF
TRBD2	NA	TRBV30	TRBJ2-1	TGTGCCTGGAGTGTACGCCTTCTGAGCGGGAGTGGGCGTGAGCAGTTCTTC	CAWSVRLLSGSGREQFF
TRBD1	NA	TRBV20-1	TRBJ1-2	TGCAGTGCTAGGCCCCCTAGGACAGGGGCAAACTATGGCTACACCTTC	CSARPPRTGANYGYTF
NA	NA	TRBV7-6	TRBJ2-3	TGTGCCAGCAGCCGGTTACGAAGTGGGGGAGATACGCAGTATTTT	CASSRLRSGGDTQYF
NA	NA	TRBV3-1	TRBJ2-7	TGTGCCAGCAGCCAAGGAAAATCCTACGAGCAGTACTTC	CASSQGKSYEQYF
NA	NA	TRBV7-2	TRBJ1-5	TGTGCCAGCAGCTTATTCATTCCTGGCAATCAGCCCCAGCATTTT	CASSLFIPGNQPQHF
NA	NA	TRBV6-1	TRBJ1-2	TGTGCCAGCAGTGAAGTGGGGGGCTACACCTTC	CASSEVGGYTF
NA	few	TRBV15	TRBJ2-3	TGTGCCACCTCCCAGGGAACTGTGACAGATACGCAGTATTTT	CATSQGTVTDTQYF